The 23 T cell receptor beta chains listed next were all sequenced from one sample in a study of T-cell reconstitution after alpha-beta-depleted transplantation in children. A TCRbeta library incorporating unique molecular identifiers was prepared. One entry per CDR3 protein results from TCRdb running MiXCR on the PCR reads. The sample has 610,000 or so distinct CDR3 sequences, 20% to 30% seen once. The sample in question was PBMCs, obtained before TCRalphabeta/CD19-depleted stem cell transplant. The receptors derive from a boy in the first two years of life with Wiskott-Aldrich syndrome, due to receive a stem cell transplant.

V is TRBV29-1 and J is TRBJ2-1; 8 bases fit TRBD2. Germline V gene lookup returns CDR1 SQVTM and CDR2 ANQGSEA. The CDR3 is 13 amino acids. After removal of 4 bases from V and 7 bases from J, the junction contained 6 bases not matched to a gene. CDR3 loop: CSVGHGRGNEQFF. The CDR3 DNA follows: TGCAGCGTTGGTCACGGGAGGGGGAATGAGCAGTTCTTC.

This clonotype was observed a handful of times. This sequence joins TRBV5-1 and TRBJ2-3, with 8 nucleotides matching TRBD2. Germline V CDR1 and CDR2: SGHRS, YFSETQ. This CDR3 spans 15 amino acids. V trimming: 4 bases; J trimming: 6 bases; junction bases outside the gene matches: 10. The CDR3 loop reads CASSRTSLSGDTQYF. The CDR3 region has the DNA TGCGCCAGCAGCAGGACTAGCCTATCGGGGGATACGCAGTATTTT.

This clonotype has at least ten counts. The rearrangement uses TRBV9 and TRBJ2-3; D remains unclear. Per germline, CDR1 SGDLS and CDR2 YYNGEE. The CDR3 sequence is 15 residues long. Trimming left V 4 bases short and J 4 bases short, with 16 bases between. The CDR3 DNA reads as TGTGCCAGCAGCCAGGCCTCCCGAGCTGCAGATACGCAGTATTTT. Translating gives CASSQASRAADTQYF. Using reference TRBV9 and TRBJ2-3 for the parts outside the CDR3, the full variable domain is DSGVTQTPKHLITATGQRVTLRCSPRSGDLSVYWYQQSLDQGLQFLIQYYNGEERAKGNILERFSAQQFPDLHSELNLSSLELGDSALYFCASSQASRAADTQYFGPGTRLTVL.

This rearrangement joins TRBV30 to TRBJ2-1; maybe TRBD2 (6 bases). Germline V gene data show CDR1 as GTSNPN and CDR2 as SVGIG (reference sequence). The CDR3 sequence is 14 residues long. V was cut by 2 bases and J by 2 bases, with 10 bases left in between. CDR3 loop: CAWSRGTAYNEQFF. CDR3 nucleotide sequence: TGTGCCTGGAGTCGCGGGACCGCCTACAATGAGCAGTTCTTC.

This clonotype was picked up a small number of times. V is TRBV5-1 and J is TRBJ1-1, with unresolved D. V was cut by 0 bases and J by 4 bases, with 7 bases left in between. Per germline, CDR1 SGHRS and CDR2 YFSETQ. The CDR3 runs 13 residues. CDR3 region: CASSLDVGTEAFF. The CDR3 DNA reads TGCGCCAGCAGCTTGGACGTGGGCACTGAAGCTTTCTTT.

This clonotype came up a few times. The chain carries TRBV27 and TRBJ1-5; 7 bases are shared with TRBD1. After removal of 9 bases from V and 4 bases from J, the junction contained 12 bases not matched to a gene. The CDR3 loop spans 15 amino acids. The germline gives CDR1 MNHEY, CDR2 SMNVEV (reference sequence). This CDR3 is CASSLDRRFNQPQHF. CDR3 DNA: TGTGCCAGTTCTTTGGACAGGCGATTTAATCAGCCCCAGCATTTT.

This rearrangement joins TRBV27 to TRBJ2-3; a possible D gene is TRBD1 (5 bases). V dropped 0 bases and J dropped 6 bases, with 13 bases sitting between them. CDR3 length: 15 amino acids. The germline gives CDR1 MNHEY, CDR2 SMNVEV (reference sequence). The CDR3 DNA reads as TGTGCCAGCAGTTTATCGGACATCGGCCCCGATACGCAGTATTTT. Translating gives CASSLSDIGPDTQYF.

The CDR3 DNA sequence: TGTGCCAGCTCAACGGGGTTTTCGATGAACACTGAAGCTTTCTTT. It is translated as CASSTGFSMNTEAFF. The chain joins TRBV18 to TRBJ1-1; D unresolved. CDR3 length equals 15 residues. CDR1 and CDR2 (germline): KGHSH, LQKENI. Trimming took off 5 bases at V and 0 bases at J, with 13 bases between the two ends.

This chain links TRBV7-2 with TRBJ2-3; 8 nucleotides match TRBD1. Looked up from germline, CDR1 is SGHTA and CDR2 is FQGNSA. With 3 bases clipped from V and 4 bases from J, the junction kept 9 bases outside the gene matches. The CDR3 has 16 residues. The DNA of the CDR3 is TGTGCCAGCAGCTTCGACGAAACGACAGGGGCAGATACGCAGTATTTT. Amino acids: CASSFDETTGADTQYF.

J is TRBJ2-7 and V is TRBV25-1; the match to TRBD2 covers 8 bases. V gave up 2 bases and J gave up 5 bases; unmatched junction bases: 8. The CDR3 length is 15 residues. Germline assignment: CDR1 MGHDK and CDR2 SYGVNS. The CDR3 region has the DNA TGTGCCAGCAGTGAACCGGGACTAGGCAACCACGAGCAGTACTTC. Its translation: CASSEPGLGNHEQYF.

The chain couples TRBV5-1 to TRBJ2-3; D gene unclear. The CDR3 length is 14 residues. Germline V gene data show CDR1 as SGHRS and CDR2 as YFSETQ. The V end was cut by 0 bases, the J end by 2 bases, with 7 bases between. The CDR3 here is CASSLGHFTDTQYF. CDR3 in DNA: TGCGCCAGCAGCTTGGGACACTTCACAGATACGCAGTATTTT.

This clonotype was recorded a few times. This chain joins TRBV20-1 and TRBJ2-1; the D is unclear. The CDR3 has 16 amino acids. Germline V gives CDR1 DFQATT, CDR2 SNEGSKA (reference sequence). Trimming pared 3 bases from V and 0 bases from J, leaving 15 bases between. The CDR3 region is CSASPTATSSYNEQFF. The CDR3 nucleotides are TGCAGTGCTAGTCCCACAGCGACCAGCTCCTACAATGAGCAGTTCTTC.

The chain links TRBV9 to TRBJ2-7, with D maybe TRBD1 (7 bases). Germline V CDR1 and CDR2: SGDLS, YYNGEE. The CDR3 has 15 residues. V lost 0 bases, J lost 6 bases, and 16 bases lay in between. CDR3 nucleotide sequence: TGTGCCAGCAGCGTAGCGGCAGGGGGAGGTGGCGAGCAGTACTTC. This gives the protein CASSVAAGGGGEQYF.

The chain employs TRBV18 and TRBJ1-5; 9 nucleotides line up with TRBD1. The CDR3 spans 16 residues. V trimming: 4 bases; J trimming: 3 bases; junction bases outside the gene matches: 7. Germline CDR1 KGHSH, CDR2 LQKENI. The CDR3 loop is CASSLGQGTYNQPQHF. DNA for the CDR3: TGTGCCAGCTCACTAGGACAGGGGACATACAATCAGCCCCAGCATTTT.

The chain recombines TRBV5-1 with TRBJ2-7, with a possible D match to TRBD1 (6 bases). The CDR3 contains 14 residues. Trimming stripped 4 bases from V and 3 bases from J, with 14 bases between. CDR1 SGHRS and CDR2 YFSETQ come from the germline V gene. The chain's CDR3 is CASSTSGQSYEQYF. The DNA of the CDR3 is TGCGCCAGCAGCACCTCCGGACAGAGCTACGAGCAGTACTTC.

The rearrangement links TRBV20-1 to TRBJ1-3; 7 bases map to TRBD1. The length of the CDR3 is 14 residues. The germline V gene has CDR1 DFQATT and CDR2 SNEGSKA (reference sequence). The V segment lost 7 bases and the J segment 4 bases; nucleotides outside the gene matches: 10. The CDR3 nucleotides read TGCAGTGTCCAAGTACCGGGACAGGGAAACACCATATATTTT. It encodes CSVQVPGQGNTIYF.

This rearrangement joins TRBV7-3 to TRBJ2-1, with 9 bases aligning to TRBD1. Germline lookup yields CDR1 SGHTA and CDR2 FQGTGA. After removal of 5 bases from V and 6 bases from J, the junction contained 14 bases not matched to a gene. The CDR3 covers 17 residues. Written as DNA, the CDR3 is TGTGCCAGCAGCCTAATGACGGGACAGGGTCTTGGCAATGAGCAGTTCTTC. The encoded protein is CASSLMTGQGLGNEQFF.

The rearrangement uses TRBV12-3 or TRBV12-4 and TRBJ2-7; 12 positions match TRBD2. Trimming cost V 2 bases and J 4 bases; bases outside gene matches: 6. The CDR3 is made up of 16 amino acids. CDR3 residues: CASSLLLAGGTYEQYF. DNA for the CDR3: TGTGCCAGCAGTTTATTGCTAGCGGGAGGGACGTACGAGCAGTACTTC.

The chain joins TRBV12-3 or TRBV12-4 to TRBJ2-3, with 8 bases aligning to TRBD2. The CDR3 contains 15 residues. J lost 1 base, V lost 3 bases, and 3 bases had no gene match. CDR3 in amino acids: CASSFRREGTDTQYF. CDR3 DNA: TGTGCCAGCAGTTTCCGGCGGGAGGGCACAGATACGCAGTATTTT.

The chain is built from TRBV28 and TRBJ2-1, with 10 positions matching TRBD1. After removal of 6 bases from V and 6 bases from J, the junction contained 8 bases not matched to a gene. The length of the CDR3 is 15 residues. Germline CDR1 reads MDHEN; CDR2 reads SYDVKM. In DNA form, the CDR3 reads TGTGCCAGCAGCTCGCCGGGACAGGGGAGCAATGAGCAGTTCTTC. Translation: CASSSPGQGSNEQFF.

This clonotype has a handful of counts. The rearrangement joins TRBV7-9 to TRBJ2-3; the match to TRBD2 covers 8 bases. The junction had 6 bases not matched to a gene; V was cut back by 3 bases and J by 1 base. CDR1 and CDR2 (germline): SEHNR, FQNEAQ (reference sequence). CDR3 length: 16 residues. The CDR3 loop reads CASSFLGREGTDTQYF. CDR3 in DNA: TGTGCCAGCAGCTTCCTCGGGCGGGAGGGCACAGATACGCAGTATTTT.

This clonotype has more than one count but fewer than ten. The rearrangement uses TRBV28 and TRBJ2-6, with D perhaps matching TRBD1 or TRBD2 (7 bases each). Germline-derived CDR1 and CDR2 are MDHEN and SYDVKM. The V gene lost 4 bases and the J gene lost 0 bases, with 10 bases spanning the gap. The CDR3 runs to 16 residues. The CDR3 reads CASSSGGGSGANVLTF. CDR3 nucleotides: TGTGCCAGCAGTTCAGGGGGGGGCTCTGGGGCCAACGTCCTGACTTTC.

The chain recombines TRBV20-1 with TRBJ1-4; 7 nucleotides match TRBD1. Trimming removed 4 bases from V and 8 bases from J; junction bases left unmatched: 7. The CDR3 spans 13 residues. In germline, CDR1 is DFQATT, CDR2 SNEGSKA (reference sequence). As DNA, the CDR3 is TGCAGTGCTATAGACAAACAGGGGGAAAAACTGTTTTTT. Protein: CSAIDKQGEKLFF.